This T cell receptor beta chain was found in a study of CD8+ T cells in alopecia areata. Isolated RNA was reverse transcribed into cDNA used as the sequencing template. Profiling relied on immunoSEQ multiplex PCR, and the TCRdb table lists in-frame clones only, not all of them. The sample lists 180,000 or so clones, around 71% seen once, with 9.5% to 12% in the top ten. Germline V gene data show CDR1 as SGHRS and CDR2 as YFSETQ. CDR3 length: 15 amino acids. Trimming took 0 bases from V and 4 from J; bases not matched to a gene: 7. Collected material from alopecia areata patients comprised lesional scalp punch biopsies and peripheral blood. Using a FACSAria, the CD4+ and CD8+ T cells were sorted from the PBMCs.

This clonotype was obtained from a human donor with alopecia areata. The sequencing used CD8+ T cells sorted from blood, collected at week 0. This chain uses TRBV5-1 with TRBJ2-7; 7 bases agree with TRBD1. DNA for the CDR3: TGCGCCAGCAGCTTGGCCTTGGGACAGAGTTACGAGCAGTACTTC. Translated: CASSLALGQSYEQYF.